This entry lists 18 T cell receptor beta chains sequenced from one sample in a study of human T cells and chemical hapten exposure. TCRdb reprocessed the RACE reads via MiXCR and lists one record per CDR3 protein. The table has 210,000 or so distinct CDR3 sequences, around 23% seen once. Described time point: patch test 3, about 24 weeks after DPC sensitization. Treatment noted: therapeutic diphenylcyclopropenone sensitization with weekly scalp DPC. The sample was whole blood, taken in connection with sensitization to the hapten diphenylcyclopropenone (DPC). The origin of the receptors is a woman between 40 and 50 years old with alopecia areata. Some clones in this sample may be carry-over from other donors' samples.

The chain has TRBV10-3 and TRBJ2-1, with D perhaps matching TRBD1 (6 bases). The germline V gene has CDR1 ENHRY and CDR2 SYGVKD. The V end lost 2 bases, the J end lost 2 bases, and 13 bases lay between the germline ends. This CDR3 region has 16 residues. This CDR3 is CAISERRGETYNEQFF. As DNA, the CDR3 is TGTGCCATCAGTGAGCGCAGGGGCGAGACCTACAATGAGCAGTTCTTC.

J is TRBJ1-1 and V is TRBV20-1; D might be TRBD1 (5 bases). The CDR3 spans 15 residues. Germline V lookup: CDR1 DFQATT, CDR2 SNEGSKA (reference sequence). Trimming took off 3 bases at V and 4 bases at J, with 18 bases between the two ends. As DNA, the CDR3 is TGCAGTGCTAGGTATCAGGGTAGGGTGGTCACTGAAGCTTTCTTT. The encoded protein is CSARYQGRVVTEAFF.

This chain uses TRBV29-1 with TRBJ1-1; 8 positions agree with TRBD1. The J segment lost 6 bases and the V segment lost 5 bases, leaving 11 bases of the junction unmatched. This CDR3 spans 14 amino acids. The germline V gene has CDR1 SQVTM and CDR2 ANQGSEA. The DNA for the CDR3 is TGCAGCGTTTCCAAACAGGGGGGAGGCTCTGAAGCTTTCTTT. This translates into CSVSKQGGGSEAFF.

Ten or more counts support this clonotype. The chain recombines TRBV27 with TRBJ1-2; 10 bases align to TRBD1. This CDR3 has 15 residues. J was trimmed by 1 base and V by 4 bases; bases with no gene match: 3. The germline V gene encodes CDR1 MNHEY and CDR2 SMNVEV (reference sequence). The CDR3, as DNA: TGTGCCAGCAGTTCCCGGGACAGGGGTAACTATGGCTACACCTTC. It specifies CASSSRDRGNYGYTF.

The table lists this clonotype with a few counts. This chain joins TRBV9 and TRBJ2-5, with 8 bases aligning to TRBD1. The CDR3 extends over 14 amino acids. Trimming removed 2 bases from V and 5 bases from J; junction bases left unmatched: 5. Germline V gives CDR1 SGDLS, CDR2 YYNGEE. CDR3 sequence (DNA): TGTGCCAGCAGCGTTCAGGGGGCAGGGGAGACCCAGTACTTC. This encodes CASSVQGAGETQYF.

V and J are TRBV4-3 and TRBJ2-1, with TRBD1 matching over 10 bases. The CDR3 has 14 amino acids. Germline assignment: CDR1 LGHNA and CDR2 YSLEER. The junction had 3 bases not matched to a gene; V was cut back by 4 bases and J by 6 bases. The CDR3, as DNA: TGCGCCAGCAGCCGACAGGGGGCTGGCAATGAGCAGTTCTTC. It codes for CASSRQGAGNEQFF.

V gene TRBV24-1 combines with J gene TRBJ2-1; a weak D match, TRBD1 (5 bases). Germline lookup yields CDR1 KGHDR and CDR2 SFDVKD. The length of the CDR3 is 14 residues. The V end was cut by 5 bases, the J end by 1 base, with 8 bases between. CDR3 nucleotide sequence: TGTGCCACCAGTGGGACAAATTCCTACAATGAGCAGTTCTTC. It specifies CATSGTNSYNEQFF.

The J gene is TRBJ2-1, the V gene TRBV4-3; 9 bases fit TRBD2. The CDR3 is 18 amino acids. After removal of 1 base from V and 0 bases from J, the junction contained 7 bases not matched to a gene. Per the germline V gene, CDR1 is LGHNA and CDR2 is YSLEER. The CDR3 nucleotides are TGCGCCAGCAGCCAAGGAGGGGCTAGCGGGACCTCCTACAATGAGCAGTTCTTC. Protein product: CASSQGGASGTSYNEQFF.

The table lists this clonotype with a few counts. The V call is TRBV2, the J call TRBJ1-1; TRBD1 aligns across 8 bases. The CDR3 is 14 residues long. Per the germline V gene, CDR1 is SNHLY and CDR2 is FYNNEI. The V segment lost 8 bases and the J segment 0 bases; nucleotides outside the gene matches: 5. The CDR3, as DNA: TGTGCCAGCGATAGACAGGGGATGAACACTGAAGCTTTCTTT. Translating gives CASDRQGMNTEAFF.

This clonotype has a handful of counts. The chain links TRBV6-5 to TRBJ1-5; D remains unclear. This CDR3 region has 16 residues. Trimming pared 6 bases from V and 0 bases from J, leaving 15 bases between. Germline assignment: CDR1 MNHEY and CDR2 SVGAGI. The CDR3 nucleotides are TGTGCCAGCAGGAAGGGCGAGGTGGATAGCAATCAGCCCCAGCATTTT. Translation: CASRKGEVDSNQPQHF.

The chain links TRBV6-2 or TRBV6-3 to TRBJ2-7; D could derive from TRBD1 or TRBD2 (5 bases each). This CDR3 contains 15 residues. Germline V lookup: CDR1 MNHEY, CDR2 SVGEGT. V was trimmed by 0 bases and J by 0 bases, leaving 9 bases between them. The CDR3 DNA follows: TGTGCCAGCAGTTACTCGCTAGGGACCTCCTACGAGCAGTACTTC. It encodes CASSYSLGTSYEQYF.

This chain joins TRBV7-2 and TRBJ2-5; TRBD2 matches at 11 bases. Germline lookup yields CDR1 SGHTA and CDR2 FQGNSA. The junction had 14 bases not matched to a gene; V was cut back by 4 bases and J by 7 bases. The CDR3 has 17 amino acids. CDR3: CASSSRLAGSGAGTQYF. In DNA form, the CDR3 reads TGTGCCAGCAGCTCCCGACTAGCGGGGAGCGGGGCGGGGACCCAGTACTTC.

This clonotype was counted a few times. V gene TRBV11-3 combines with J gene TRBJ2-7, with TRBD1 as a possible D gene (5 bases). Germline V gene data show CDR1 as SGHNT and CDR2 as YENEEA. The ends were cut back, 1 base at V and 3 bases at J, with 13 bases in the middle. The CDR3 spans 15 residues. CDR3 sequence: CASSLGRGIDYEQYF. The CDR3 DNA reads TGTGCCAGCAGCTTAGGTAGGGGTATCGACTACGAGCAGTACTTC.

V usage is TRBV5-8 and J usage is TRBJ1-3; no firm D call. From germline, CDR1 is SGHTS and CDR2 YDEGEE. V was clipped by 1 base and J by 2 bases, with 10 bases between them. This CDR3 has 15 amino acids. CDR3: CASSLLWGAGNTIYF. CDR3 DNA sequence: TGTGCCAGCAGCTTGCTCTGGGGAGCTGGAAACACCATATATTTT. Looking up the rest from reference TRBV5-8 and TRBJ1-3 gives the full variable domain: EAGVTQSPTHLIKTRGQQATLRCSPISGHTSVYWYQQALGLGLQFLLWYDEGEERNRGNFPPRFSGRQFPNYSSELNVNALELEDSALYLCASSLLWGAGNTIYFGEGSWLTVV.

This clonotype was found a few times. V gene TRBV6-4 combines with J gene TRBJ2-1; 8 bases match TRBD2. The V gene's germline CDR1 is MRHNA and CDR2 SNTAGT. J gave up 4 bases and V 3 bases, and 8 bases lay outside the gene matches. This CDR3 region has 16 residues. The CDR3 DNA follows: TGTGCCAGCAGTGAGGGGGGACTAGGCCAATACAATGAGCAGTTCTTC. It is translated as CASSEGGLGQYNEQFF.

This clonotype was seen a few times. The J gene is TRBJ2-5, the V gene TRBV27; the match to TRBD1 covers 7 bases. CDR1 MNHEY and CDR2 SMNVEV come from the germline V gene (reference sequence). The CDR3 totals 14 residues. The junction had 6 bases not matched to a gene; V was cut back by 4 bases and J by 4 bases. The CDR3 reads CASSSADRRETQYF. The CDR3 nucleotides read TGTGCCAGCAGTTCCGCGGACAGGCGAGAGACCCAGTACTTC.

This clonotype was seen a handful of times. The CDR3 loop is CASSYSQGAREQYF. Here the CDR3 DNA reads TGTGCCAGCAGTTACTCACAGGGGGCGCGAGAGCAGTACTTC. The V and J genes are TRBV6-5 and TRBJ2-7, with 9 bases that match TRBD1. This CDR3 comprises 14 residues. Germline V gives CDR1 MNHEY, CDR2 SVGAGI. The V gene end was trimmed by 0 bases and the J gene end by 7 bases; junction bases not matched to a gene: 4.

This clonotype appeared a few times. The V gene is TRBV20-1, the J gene TRBJ1-1, with 7 bases matching TRBD1. CDR1 DFQATT and CDR2 SNEGSKA come from the germline V gene (reference sequence). V was pared by 5 bases and J by 2 bases, with 5 bases of the junction left unmatched. The CDR3 loop spans 13 amino acids. The CDR3 region has the DNA TGCAGTGCTGCGGGACAGCTAAACACTGAAGCTTTCTTT. Its translation: CSAAGQLNTEAFF.